What follows are 18 T cell receptor beta chains derived from one specimen sequenced in a study of T-cell reconstitution after alpha-beta-depleted transplantation in children. Preparing the TCRbeta library involved the use of unique molecular identifiers. MiXCR was run by TCRdb on the PCR reads, yielding one entry per CDR3 protein. This table has about 980,000 distinct CDR3 sequences, 25% to 30% appearing once. The starting material was PBMCs, mostly from graft donor cells, obtained 360 days after TCRalphabeta/CD19-depleted stem cell transplant. The source is a boy under two years old who had a stem cell transplant for SCID, so the T cells may come from the graft donor.

The V gene is TRBV5-1, the J gene TRBJ1-1; possibly TRBD1 for D (5 bases). The V gene's germline CDR1 is SGHRS and CDR2 YFSETQ. This CDR3 has 15 amino acids. Between the trimmed V and J ends, which lost 3 bases and 0 bases, there was a span of 12 bases. In DNA, the CDR3 is TGCGCCAGCAGCTCGGACACTCTCATGAACACTGAAGCTTTCTTT. This encodes CASSSDTLMNTEAFF.

This chain connects TRBV10-3 to TRBJ2-7; D ambiguous. The CDR3 loop spans 13 amino acids. V dropped 8 bases and J dropped 3 bases, with 14 bases sitting between them. Looked up from germline, CDR1 is ENHRY and CDR2 is SYGVKD. This CDR3 is CAISPQESYEQYF. CDR3 in DNA: TGTGCCATCTCTCCCCAGGAGAGCTACGAGCAGTACTTC.

The rearrangement uses TRBV6-2 or TRBV6-3 and TRBJ2-7, with 8 bases matching TRBD1. The CDR3 sequence is 15 residues long. V dropped 6 bases and J dropped 0; count of bases not matched to a gene: 7. In germline, CDR1 is MNHEY, CDR2 SVGEGT. CDR3 bases: TGTGCCAGCAGCGACAGGGGTTCTCGCTCCTACGAGCAGTACTTC. Its protein is CASSDRGSRSYEQYF.

The chain joins TRBV5-1 to TRBJ2-3, with D perhaps TRBD2 (5 bases). The CDR3 consists of 15 residues. The V end lost 1 base, the J end lost 0 bases, and 9 bases lay between the germline ends. Germline V lookup: CDR1 SGHRS, CDR2 YFSETQ. The CDR3 DNA follows: TGCGCCAGCAGCTTGTATCCTAGCAGCACAGATACGCAGTATTTT. Translation gives CASSLYPSSTDTQYF.

This clonotype was seen a handful of times. V is TRBV6-6 and J is TRBJ2-1; D gene uncertain. Germline CDR1 reads MNHNY; CDR2 reads SVGAGI (reference sequence). The CDR3 covers 11 residues. V dropped 8 bases and J dropped 4 bases, with 6 bases sitting between them. As DNA, the CDR3 is TGTGCCAGCGCAACATACAATGAGCAGTTCTTC. This translates into CASATYNEQFF.

J is TRBJ2-1 and V is TRBV7-9; 9 bases match TRBD1. The trim removed 5 bases at V and 7 bases at J, leaving 9 bases unmatched. Germline-derived CDR1 and CDR2 are SEHNR and FQNEAQ (reference sequence). The CDR3 spans 15 residues. CDR3: CASSPGQGSFNEQFF. CDR3 bases: TGTGCCAGCAGCCCGGGACAGGGAAGTTTTAATGAGCAGTTCTTC.

The chain couples TRBV12-3 or TRBV12-4 to TRBJ2-7, with 9 bases lining up with TRBD1. The CDR3 spans 15 residues. The V segment lost 5 bases and the J segment 3 bases; nucleotides outside the gene matches: 8. Written as DNA, the CDR3 is TGTGCCAGCAGTGTGGGACAGGGTATCGACTACGAGCAGTACTTC. Protein sequence: CASSVGQGIDYEQYF.

The sample holds one count of this clonotype. This chain uses TRBV18 with TRBJ1-3; no firm D call. The CDR3 consists of 14 residues. Germline V CDR1 and CDR2: KGHSH, LQKENI. Between the trimmed V and J ends, which lost 2 bases and 4 bases, there was a span of 9 bases. In DNA, the CDR3 is TGTGCCAGCTCACCATGGTCAGCCGGAAACACCATATATTTT. Its protein product is CASSPWSAGNTIYF.

There are a few counts of this clonotype. The V gene is TRBV10-3, the J gene TRBJ2-7; D is perhaps TRBD1 (6 bases). From germline, CDR1 is ENHRY and CDR2 SYGVKD. The length of the CDR3 is 14 residues. V was clipped by 0 bases and J by 4 bases, with 10 bases between them. The chain's CDR3 is CAISESRQGYEQYF. The CDR3 DNA reads TGTGCCATCAGTGAGTCGAGGCAGGGGTACGAGCAGTACTTC.

The chain links TRBV18 to TRBJ2-7; 9 bases are a match to TRBD1. Germline assignment: CDR1 KGHSH and CDR2 LQKENI. V lost 3 bases to trimming and J lost 6 bases; unmatched junction nucleotides: 9. CDR3 length equals 15 residues. The CDR3 DNA follows: TGTGCCAGCTCACCCCAACCGGGACAGGGAGGCGAGCAGTACTTC. It codes for CASSPQPGQGGEQYF.

The gene calls are TRBV21-1 and TRBJ2-3; no DNA check was done on the table's D call, TRBD2. TRBV21-1 is marked as a pseudogene. The CDR3 has 17 amino acids. The CDR3: CASSTRTSGGRTDTQYF. CDR3 sequence (DNA): TGTGCCAGCAGCACCCGGACTAGCGGGGGCCGCACAGATACGCAGTATTTT.

The V gene is TRBV12-3 or TRBV12-4, the J gene TRBJ2-7, with D perhaps TRBD1 (6 bases). Trimming cost V 5 bases and J 3 bases, with 17 bases left between them. The CDR3 is 15 amino acids. For the CDR3, the DNA is TGTGCCAGCAGTGTGGACAGCCTGGCCATCTACGAGCAGTACTTC. This gives the protein CASSVDSLAIYEQYF.

This clonotype was seen only a few times. The J gene is TRBJ2-3, the V gene TRBV12-3 or TRBV12-4; D ambiguous. The germline V and J ends were trimmed by 6 bases and 1 base, with 8 bases remaining between them. This CDR3 is built from 13 residues. CDR3 bases: TGTGCCAGCAGGCCCGCCGGCACAGATACGCAGTATTTT. Amino acid sequence: CASRPAGTDTQYF.

This clonotype was seen more than once but under ten times. This chain uses TRBV2 with TRBJ1-3; D unclear. The CDR3 consists of 15 residues. Trimming removed 2 bases from V and 2 bases from J, with 10 bases in between. Germline loops: CDR1 SNHLY, CDR2 FYNNEI. The CDR3 loop is CASSETASPGNTIYF. CDR3 sequence (DNA): TGTGCCAGCAGTGAAACCGCGAGCCCTGGAAACACCATATATTTT.

With regard to this clonotype: Compared with germline, one end of the junction differs, possibly owing to a read error. The chain has TRBV12-3 or TRBV12-4 and TRBJ1-2; a possible D gene is TRBD1 (5 bases). The CDR3 totals 11 residues. The CDR3: CASRAGLRDGF. The CDR3, as DNA: TGTGCCAGCAGGGCAGGGCTTAGGGATGGCTTC.

This clonotype was observed a few times. The chain couples TRBV14 to TRBJ2-3; tentative D call: TRBD1 (6 bases). V shed 6 bases and J shed 9 bases, with 19 bases lying between them. This CDR3 has 14 amino acids. From germline, CDR1 is SGHDN and CDR2 FVKESK. This chain's CDR3 is CASSPTDRKETQYF. CDR3 nucleotides: TGTGCCAGCAGTCCAACGGACAGAAAGGAGACGCAGTATTTT.

This chain uses TRBV12-3 or TRBV12-4 with TRBJ2-3, with D unclear. This CDR3 region has 13 residues. V shed 6 bases and J shed 5 bases, with 12 bases lying between them. CDR3 bases: TGTGCCAGCAGCCTGTCGTTAATAGATACGCAGTATTTT. Encoded protein: CASSLSLIDTQYF.

This clonotype appeared a few times. The V call is TRBV5-1, the J call TRBJ1-1; D unclear. Germline V lookup: CDR1 SGHRS, CDR2 YFSETQ. Trimming left V 6 bases short and J 6 bases short, with 21 bases between. The CDR3 is 15 amino acids. CDR3 sequence: CASNPQPKPGAEAFF. DNA of the CDR3: TGCGCCAGCAACCCCCAGCCTAAGCCGGGCGCTGAAGCTTTCTTT.